Following are 9 T cell receptor beta chains from one sample sequenced in a study of blood T cell repertoires in COVID-19. Profiled with immunoSEQ multiplex PCR; TCRdb holds only in-frame clones, not every one. Of roughly 70,000 clones listed, about 90% are singletons. The material sequenced was peripheral blood. These receptors originate from a human donor in a cohort sampled during active COVID-19.

This clone is a singleton in its sample. The rearrangement uses TRBV18 and TRBJ2-7; no definite D call. The V gene's germline CDR1 is KGHSH and CDR2 LQKENI. Trimming removed 5 bases from V and 4 bases from J, with 9 bases in between. The length of the CDR3 is 12 residues. The CDR3 region is CASSDDSYEQYF. CDR3 bases: TGTGCCAGCTCAGACGACTCGTACGAGCAGTACTTC.

CDR3: CATGQGGYEQYF. As DNA, the CDR3 is TGTGCCACCGGACAGGGAGGGTACGAGCAGTACTTC. The chain is built from TRBV11-2 and TRBJ2-7; tentative D call: TRBD1 (8 bases). The CDR3 is 12 amino acids. CDR1 and CDR2 (germline): SGHAT, FQNNGV. The V end was cut by 10 bases, the J end by 4 bases, with 14 bases between.

The chain has TRBV7-9 and TRBJ1-5; 7 bases line up with TRBD1. J lost 5 bases, V lost 5 bases, and 6 bases had no gene match. The CDR3 has 14 amino acids. CDR1 and CDR2 from the germline V gene are SEHNR and FQNEAQ (reference sequence). CDR3 DNA sequence: TGTGCCAGCAGCCCCCCAGGGGGTTATCAGCCCCAGCATTTT. Protein sequence: CASSPPGGYQPQHF.

The chain uses TRBV6-6 and TRBJ1-3; 8 bases agree with TRBD1. The V gene end was trimmed by 8 bases and the J gene end by 4 bases; junction bases not matched to a gene: 13. The CDR3 runs 16 residues. Per germline, CDR1 MNHNY and CDR2 SVGAGI (reference sequence). CDR3 DNA sequence: TGTGCCAGCTCCCAGAGGCAGGGGGCGTTGGGAAACACCATATATTTT. It is translated as CASSQRQGALGNTIYF.

The V and J genes are TRBV6-1 and TRBJ1-6; 10 bases line up with TRBD1. Germline trimming cut 1 base from V and 9 bases from J; bases unmatched to any gene: 3. Per germline, CDR1 MNHNS and CDR2 SASEGT. The CDR3 sequence is 15 residues long. CDR3 protein: CASSEGTGGFSPLHF. The CDR3, as DNA: TGTGCCAGCAGTGAAGGGACAGGGGGATTTTCACCCCTCCACTTT.

The V and J genes are TRBV21-1 and TRBJ1-2; the table's D call TRBD1 went unverified against the DNA. TRBV21-1 is a pseudogene. CDR3 size: 13 residues. The CDR3 coding sequence is TGTGCCAGCAGCAATAGTACAGAGTATGGCTACACCTTC. This translates into CASSNSTEYGYTF.

The genes are TRBV7-2 and TRBJ1-6; 7 positions agree with TRBD1. Trimming cost V 5 bases and J 1 base; bases outside gene matches: 8. There are 17 residues in the CDR3. Per germline, CDR1 SGHTA and CDR2 FQGNSA. As DNA, the CDR3 is TGTGCCAGCAGCAACGGCCTGACAGGGTCCTATAATTCACCCCTCCACTTT. It translates to CASSNGLTGSYNSPLHF. Full variable domain (remainder filled in from reference TRBV7-2 and TRBJ1-6): GAGVSQSPSNKVTEKGKDVELRCDPISGHTALYWYRQSLGQGLEFLIYFQGNSAPDKSGLPSDRFSAERTGGSVSTLTIQRTQQEDSAVYLCASSNGLTGSYNSPLHFGNGTRLTVT.

The rearrangement links TRBV28 to TRBJ1-2; the D gene is possibly TRBD1 (6 bases). Trimming shortened V by 7 bases and J by 5 bases, and 38 bases separated the two germline ends. The CDR3 runs to 21 residues. The germline V gene encodes CDR1 MDHEN and CDR2 SYDVKM. CDR3 sequence reads: CASTDVVGSPPDSLKEYGYTF. CDR3 in DNA: TGTGCCAGCACCGACGTCGTTGGATCCCCTCCGGACAGCCTGAAGGAGTATGGCTACACCTTC.

The rearrangement links TRBV7-6 to TRBJ1-1; D gene uncertain. V was cut by 5 bases and J by 4 bases, with 8 bases left in between. The germline V gene has CDR1 SGHVS and CDR2 FNYEAQ. This CDR3 is 12 amino acids long. CDR3 protein: CASSGSGTEAFF. The CDR3 DNA reads TGTGCCAGCAGCGGGAGTGGCACTGAAGCTTTCTTT.